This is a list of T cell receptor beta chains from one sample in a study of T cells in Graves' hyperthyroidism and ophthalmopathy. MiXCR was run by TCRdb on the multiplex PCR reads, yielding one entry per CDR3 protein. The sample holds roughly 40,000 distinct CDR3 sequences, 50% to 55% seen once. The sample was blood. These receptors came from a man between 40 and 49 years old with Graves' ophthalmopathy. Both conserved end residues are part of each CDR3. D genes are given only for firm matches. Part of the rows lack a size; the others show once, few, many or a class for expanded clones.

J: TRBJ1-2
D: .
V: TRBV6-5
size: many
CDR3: CASSPGIRHPYGYTF
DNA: TGTGCCAGCAGTCCAGGGATTAGACACCCGTATGGCTACACCTTC

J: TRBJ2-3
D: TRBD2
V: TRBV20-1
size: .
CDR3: CSAPGGGRADTQYF
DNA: TGCAGTGCCCCCGGGGGCGGGAGGGCAGATACGCAGTATTTT

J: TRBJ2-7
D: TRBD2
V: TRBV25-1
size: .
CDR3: CATQHLAGGAYEQYF
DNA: TGTGCTACGCAGCACCTAGCGGGGGGGGCCTACGAGCAGTACTTC

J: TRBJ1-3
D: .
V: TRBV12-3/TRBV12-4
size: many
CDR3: CASSGNTIYF
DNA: TGTGCCAGCTCTGGAAACACCATATATTTT

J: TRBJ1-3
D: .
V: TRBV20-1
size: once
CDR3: CSAGRGGGNTIYF
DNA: TGCAGTGCTGGGAGGGGGGGTGGAAACACCATATATTTT

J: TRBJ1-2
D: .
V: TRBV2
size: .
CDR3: CASSEWDRGYTF
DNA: TGTGCCAGCAGTGAGTGGGATCGTGGCTACACCTTC

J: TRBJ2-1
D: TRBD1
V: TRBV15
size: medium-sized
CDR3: CATSSGQGRGHNEQFF
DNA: TGTGCCACCAGCAGTGGACAGGGAAGGGGACACAATGAGCAGTTCTTC

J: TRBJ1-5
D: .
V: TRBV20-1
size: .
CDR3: CSARDPNGGETQHF
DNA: TGCAGTGCTAGAGACCCGAACGGGGGAGAGACCCAGCATTTT

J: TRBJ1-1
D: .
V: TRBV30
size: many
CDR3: CAWSQANTEAFF
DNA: TGTGCCTGGAGCCAAGCCAACACTGAAGCTTTCTTT

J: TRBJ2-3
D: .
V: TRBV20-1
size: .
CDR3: CSARQTGTGYNEQFFGPDTQYF
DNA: .

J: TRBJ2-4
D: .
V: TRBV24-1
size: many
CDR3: CATSDRGIGIQYF
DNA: TGTGCCACCAGTGACAGGGGAATCGGCATTCAGTACTTC

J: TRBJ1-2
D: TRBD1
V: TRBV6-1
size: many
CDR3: CASSELLDRVQNYGYTF
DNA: TGTGCCAGCAGTGAACTCCTAGACAGGGTGCAGAACTATGGCTACACCTTC

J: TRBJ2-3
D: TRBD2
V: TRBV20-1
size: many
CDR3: CSAARRTSGGSTDTQYF
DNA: TGCAGTGCTGCCCGTCGGACTAGCGGGGGTAGCACAGATACGCAGTATTTT

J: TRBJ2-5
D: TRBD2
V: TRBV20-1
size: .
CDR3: CSASSNGEGLAGETQYF
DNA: TGCAGTGCCAGTTCCAACGGGGAGGGACTAGCGGGGGAGACCCAGTACTTC

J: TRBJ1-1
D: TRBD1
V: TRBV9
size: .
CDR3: CASSTQGAGKIEGLMDEAFF
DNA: TGTGCCAGCAGCACCCAGGGGGCAGGGAAGATCGAGGGGTTGATGGATGAAGCTTTCTTT

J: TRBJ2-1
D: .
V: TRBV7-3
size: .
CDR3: CASSRDSLTERFF
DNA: TGTGCCAGCAGCCGGGACTCTCTAACTGAGCGGTTCTTC

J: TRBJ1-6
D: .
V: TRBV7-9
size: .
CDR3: CASSQLGPPHF
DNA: TGTGCCAGCAGCCAACTCGGACCCCCCCACTTT

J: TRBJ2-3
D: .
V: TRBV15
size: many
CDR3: CATSRDDGGFVTDTQYF
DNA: TGTGCCACCAGCAGAGACGATGGGGGGTTTGTAACAGATACGCAGTATTTT

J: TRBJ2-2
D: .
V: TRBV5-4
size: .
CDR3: CASSHKTHRELFF
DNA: TGTGCCAGCAGCCATAAGACTCACAGGGAGCTGTTTTTT

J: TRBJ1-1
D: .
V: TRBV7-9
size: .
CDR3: CASSLGFQDGFF
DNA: TGTGCCAGCAGCTTAGGGTTCCAGGACGGTTTCTTT

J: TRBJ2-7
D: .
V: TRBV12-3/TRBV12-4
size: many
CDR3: CASSRDRTYEQYF
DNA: TGTGCCAGCAGCCGAGACAGGACCTACGAGCAGTACTTC

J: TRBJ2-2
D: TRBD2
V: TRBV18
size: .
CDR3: CASSRAGGENTGELSW
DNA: TGTGCCAGCTCACGGGCGGGAGGAGAGAACACCGGGGAGCTGTCTTGG

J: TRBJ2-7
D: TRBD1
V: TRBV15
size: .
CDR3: CATSRGAGTGPHEQYF
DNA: TGTGCCACCAGCAGAGGCGCTGGGACAGGCCCTCACGAGCAGTACTTC

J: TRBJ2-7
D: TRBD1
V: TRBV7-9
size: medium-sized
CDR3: CASSSLDRGDYEQYF
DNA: TGTGCCAGCAGTTCCCTCGACAGGGGGGATTACGAGCAGTACTTC

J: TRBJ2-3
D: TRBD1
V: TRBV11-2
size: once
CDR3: CAGSLLPGQGADTQYF
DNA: TGTGCCGGCAGCCTACTCCCGGGACAGGGGGCGGATACGCAGTATTTT

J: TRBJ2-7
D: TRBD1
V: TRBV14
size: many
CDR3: CASSPWRQGTYEQYF
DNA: TGTGCCAGCAGCCCATGGCGACAGGGTACCTACGAGCAGTACTTC

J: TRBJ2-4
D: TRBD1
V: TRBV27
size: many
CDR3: CASRPMTGNIQYF
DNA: TGTGCCAGCAGGCCGATGACAGGGAACATTCAGTACTTC

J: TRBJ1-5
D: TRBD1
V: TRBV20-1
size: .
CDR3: CSAYAGGGSQPQHF
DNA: TGCAGTGCTTACGCAGGGGGCGGGAGTCAGCCCCAGCATTTT

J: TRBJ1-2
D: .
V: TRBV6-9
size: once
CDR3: CASTRAGPYGYTF
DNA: TGTGCCAGCACTCGAGCGGGTCCCTATGGCTACACCTTC

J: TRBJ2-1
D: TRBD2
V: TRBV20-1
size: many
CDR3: CSARDLSGSSNEQFF
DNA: TGCAGTGCTAGAGATCTCAGCGGGAGTAGCAATGAGCAGTTCTTC

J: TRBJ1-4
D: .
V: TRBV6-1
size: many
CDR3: CASSERGANEKLFF
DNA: TGTGCCAGCAGTGAACGGGGGGCTAATGAAAAACTGTTTTTT

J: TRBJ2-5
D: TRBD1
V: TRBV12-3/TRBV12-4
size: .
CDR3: CASTRDRATETQYF
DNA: TGTGCCAGCACACGGGACAGGGCAACGGAGACCCAGTACTTC

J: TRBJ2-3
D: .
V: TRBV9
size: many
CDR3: CASSVALPPGPTDTQYF
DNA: TGTGCCAGCAGCGTAGCACTCCCGCCGGGCCCCACAGATACGCAGTATTTT

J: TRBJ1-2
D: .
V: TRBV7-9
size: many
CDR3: CASSPQVYGYTF
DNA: TGTGCCAGCAGCCCACAGGTTTATGGCTACACCTTC

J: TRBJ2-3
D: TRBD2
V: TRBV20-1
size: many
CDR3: CSALLLAGALIDTQYF
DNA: TGCAGTGCCCTATTACTAGCGGGGGCTTTGATCGATACGCAGTATTTT

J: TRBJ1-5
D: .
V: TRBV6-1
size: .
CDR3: CASRTQGDSNQPQHF
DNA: TGTGCCAGCAGGACACAGGGAGATAGCAATCAGCCCCAGCATTTT

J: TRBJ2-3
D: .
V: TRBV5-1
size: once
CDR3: CASSPGLTARTDTQYF
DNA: TGCGCCAGCAGCCCCGGACTGACTGCACGCACAGATACGCAGTATTTT

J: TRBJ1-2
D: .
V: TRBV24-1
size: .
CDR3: CATSEAGPRNGGYTF
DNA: TGTGCCACCAGTGAGGCGGGACCCCGGAACGGGGGCTACACCTTC